A selection of T cell receptor beta chains follows, all from one sample in a study of T cell changes during pregnancy in multiple sclerosis. Produced via immunoSEQ multiplex PCR; TCRdb's table is partial and in-frame only. This sample yields roughly 57,000 clones, of which approximately 94% are seen a single time; 2.5% belongs to the top ten. The sequences come from CD8+ T cells from peripheral blood mononuclear cells, collected after pregnancy. Receptors originate from a female donor with multiple sclerosis, enrolled in a pregnancy study. Each CDR3 is given with its conserved first and last residue. D genes are given only for firm matches. A row's size may be missing; if present it is once, few, many or a size class.

V gene,clone size,J gene,D gene,CDR3 protein,CDR3 DNA
TRBV4-3,-,TRBJ2-5,TRBD2,CASSQEGLAVQETQYF,TGCGCCAGCAGCCAAGAGGGCCTAGCGGTTCAAGAGACCCAGTACTTC
TRBV14,-,TRBJ2-5,TRBD1,CASSQASPGQSPKTQYF,TGTGCCAGCAGCCAAGCTTCTCCGGGACAGTCTCCAAAGACCCAGTACTTC
TRBV5-4,-,TRBJ2-7,-,CASSRWSPAIRKYEQYF,TGTGCCAGCAGCCGCTGGAGCCCGGCCATTAGAAAGTACGAGCAGTACTTC
TRBV19,-,TRBJ2-7,TRBD1,CASSYGTGGYEQYF,TGTGCCAGTAGTTATGGGACAGGGGGTTACGAGCAGTACTTC
TRBV4-1,-,TRBJ1-2,-,CASSQALDSFYGYTF,TGCGCCAGCAGCCAAGCCTTGGACAGCTTTTATGGCTACACCTTC
TRBV10-1,-,TRBJ2-2,TRBD1,CASSESLTGANTGELFF,TGCGCCAGCAGTGAGTCGTTGACAGGGGCGAACACCGGGGAGCTGTTTTTT
TRBV7-2,-,TRBJ2-1,TRBD2,CASSLGLAGGPPPYNEQFF,TGTGCCAGCAGCTTAGGACTAGCGGGAGGACCCCCTCCCTACAATGAGCAGTTCTTC
TRBV27,-,TRBJ2-7,TRBD1,CASRGGPGQGGPFSYEQYF,TGTGCCAGCAGAGGGGGACCGGGACAGGGGGGCCCTTTCTCCTACGAGCAGTACTTC
TRBV7-9,once,TRBJ2-7,-,CASMSGPYEQYF,TGTGCCAGCATGAGCGGACCCTACGAGCAGTACTTC
TRBV7-2,-,TRBJ2-2,TRBD1,CASSLATGYTGELFF,TGTGCCAGCAGCTTGGCGACAGGGTACACCGGGGAGCTGTTTTTT
TRBV28,-,TRBJ2-7,-,CASSPPRGGEQYF,TGTGCCAGCAGCCCTCCCCGGGGAGGCGAGCAGTACTTC
TRBV4-1,-,TRBJ2-4,-,CASSQEGGVLAKNIQYF,TGCGCCAGCAGCCAAGAGGGCGGGGTACTAGCCAAAAACATTCAGTACTTC
TRBV7-9,-,TRBJ1-2,TRBD1,CASSGLPDRGSYGYTF,TGTGCCAGCAGCGGTTTACCGGACAGGGGCTCATATGGCTACACCTTC
TRBV5-1,-,TRBJ2-2,-,CASHGQPNTGELFF,TGCGCCAGCCACGGACAGCCGAACACCGGGGAGCTGTTTTTT
TRBV6-1,once,TRBJ1-5,TRBD1,CASSLKTGGNQPQHF,TGTGCCAGCAGTCTGAAGACAGGGGGCAATCAGCCCCAGCATTTT
TRBV6-5,once,TRBJ1-4,TRBD1,CASSYTDRDGLFF,TGTGCCAGCAGTTACACGGACAGGGATGGACTGTTTTTT
TRBV18,-,TRBJ2-7,-,CASSPDRLYEQYF,TGTGCCAGCTCACCGGACAGACTCTACGAGCAGTACTTC
TRBV4-2,-,TRBJ1-1,TRBD1,CASSQDVTGGRSTEAFF,TGTGCCAGCAGCCAAGATGTGACAGGGGGCAGGAGCACTGAAGCTTTCTTT
TRBV19,-,TRBJ1-2,TRBD1,CASSMGTGNGYTF,TGTGCCAGTAGTATGGGGACAGGGAATGGCTACACCTTC
TRBV7-8,-,TRBJ2-1,-,CASSPGTPNEQFF,TGTGCCAGCAGCCCCGGGACTCCCAATGAGCAGTTCTTC
TRBV9,-,TRBJ2-3,-,CASLGRERNTQYF,TGTGCCAGCCTTGGTCGGGAGCGGAATACGCAGTATTTT
TRBV4-3,once,TRBJ2-5,TRBD2,CASSQESAGGETQYF,TGCGCCAGCAGCCAAGAAAGCGCGGGGGGGGAGACCCAGTACTTC
TRBV4-1,-,TRBJ2-2,TRBD1,CASSLRTGNTGELFF,TGCGCCAGCAGCCTCCGGACAGGGAACACCGGGGAGCTGTTTTTT
TRBV13,-,TRBJ1-1,-,CASSLYNMNTEAFF,TGTGCCAGCAGCTTATACAACATGAACACTGAAGCTTTCTTT
TRBV30,few,TRBJ1-3,-,CAWMPGHGDNTIYF,TGTGCCTGGATGCCGGGACATGGTGACAACACCATATATTTT
TRBV5-5,-,TRBJ2-7,-,CASSLDPTGSLYEQYF,TGTGCCAGCAGCTTGGACCCGACTGGCTCCCTCTACGAGCAGTACTTC
TRBV27,-,TRBJ2-5,-,CASSSPADGLETQYF,TGTGCCAGCAGTTCCCCAGCGGACGGCTTGGAGACCCAGTACTTC
TRBV28,-,TRBJ1-5,-,CASSSNTQGSGNQPQHF,TGTGCCAGCAGTTCTAATACACAGGGATCTGGCAATCAGCCCCAGCATTTT
TRBV19,-,TRBJ2-7,-,CASSARGDYEQYF,TGTGCCAGTAGCGCCAGGGGAGACTACGAGCAGTACTTC
TRBV11-2,once,TRBJ1-2,-,CASSLTQGDYGYTF,TGTGCCAGCAGCTTGACACAGGGAGACTATGGCTACACCTTC
TRBV30,once,TRBJ2-1,TRBD2,CACQTSGTRDNEQFF,TGTGCCTGCCAGACTAGCGGGACAAGGGACAATGAGCAGTTCTTC
TRBV14,-,TRBJ2-1,TRBD1,CASSQGDRGLNNEQFF,TGTGCCAGCAGCCAAGGAGACAGGGGGCTAAACAATGAGCAGTTCTTC
TRBV2,-,TRBJ1-2,TRBD1,CASSSDRATYTF,TGTGCCAGCAGTTCGGACAGGGCCACCTACACCTTC
TRBV7-9,-,TRBJ2-7,-,CASSSPAGGYEQYF,TGTGCCAGCAGCTCCCCTGCCGGGGGCTACGAGCAGTACTTC
TRBV27,once,TRBJ2-7,TRBD2,CASSPGLGGYEQYF,TGTGCCAGCAGTCCCGGACTAGGAGGCTACGAGCAGTACTTC
TRBV7-9,-,TRBJ2-7,-,CASSSPSRVSSYEQYF,TGTGCCAGCAGCTCCCCCTCGCGGGTGAGCTCCTACGAGCAGTACTTC
TRBV30,-,TRBJ2-7,-,CAWVEGYEQYF,TGTGCCTGGGTAGAGGGCTACGAGCAGTACTTC
TRBV27,-,TRBJ2-7,-,CASSSGDSYEQYF,TGTGCCAGCAGTTCGGGTGACTCCTACGAGCAGTACTTC